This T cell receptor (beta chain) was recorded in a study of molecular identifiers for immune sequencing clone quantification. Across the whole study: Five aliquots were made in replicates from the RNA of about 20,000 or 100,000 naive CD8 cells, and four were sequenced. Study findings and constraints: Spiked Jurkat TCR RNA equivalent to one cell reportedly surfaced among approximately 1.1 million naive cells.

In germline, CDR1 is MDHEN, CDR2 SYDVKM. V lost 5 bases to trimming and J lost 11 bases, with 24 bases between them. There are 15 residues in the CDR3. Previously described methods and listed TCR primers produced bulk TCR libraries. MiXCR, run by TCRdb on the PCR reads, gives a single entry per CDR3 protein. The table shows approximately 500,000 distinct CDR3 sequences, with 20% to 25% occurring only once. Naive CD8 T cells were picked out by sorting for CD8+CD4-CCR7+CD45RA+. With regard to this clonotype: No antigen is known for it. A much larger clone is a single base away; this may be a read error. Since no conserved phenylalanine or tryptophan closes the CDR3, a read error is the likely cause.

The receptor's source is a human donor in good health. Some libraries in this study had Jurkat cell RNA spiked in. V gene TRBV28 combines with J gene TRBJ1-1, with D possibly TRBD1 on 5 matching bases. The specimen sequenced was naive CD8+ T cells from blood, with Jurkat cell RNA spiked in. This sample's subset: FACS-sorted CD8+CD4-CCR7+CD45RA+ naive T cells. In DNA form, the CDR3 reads TGTGCCAGCAGTAGGGCGATACCGGACATTACGGGGGCTTTCTCT. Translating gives CASSRAIPDITGAFS.